This entry describes one TCR beta chain. This clonotype qualifies as medium-sized (0.01 to 0.1%). The clone's antigen remains unknown. Base qualities are not provided; no much larger clone lies one nucleotide away. This beta chain is a stray sequence in a library constructed for alpha chains; its clone size is not meaningful. The CDR3 covers 15 residues, taking in both the cysteine and the phenylalanine. Only CDR3 DNA is held: 45 bases, read in frame from base 1. V is trimmed back by 4 bases and J by 4 bases, and the junction contains 10 bases that no gene match accounts for. The germline V gene provides CDR1 SGHVS and CDR2 FQNEAQ. Library prep was done by 5' RACE. The reads were generated on a NextSeq 500. In the TCR library protocol, a unique molecular identifier was attached to each TCR cDNA molecule so that PCR and sequencing errors could be corrected. Per the original workflow: Decombinator tools were used for TCR identification, UMI-based error correction and CDR3 extraction. Expanded TCRs were defined as those above a frequency of 2 per 1,000, corresponding to the top 1% of the tumor frequency distribution. Rényi diversity was computed with the R vegan package after subsampling each repertoire 100 times to 5,000 TCRs. CDR3 similarity networks were built from amino acid triplet string-kernel similarity, connecting CDR3s with pairwise similarity above 0.82. The public reads were reprocessed in TCRdb via fastp at Q25 and MiXCR, keeping in-frame beta chains. Rows with a matching CDR3 protein are joined into one entry that keeps the most common DNA and genes. It is TCRdb's table, rather than the study itself, that gives the V and J calls and clone size. Recorded for this sample are 2,500 to 3,000 distinct CDR3 sequences; about 4.6% of them occurred a single time. The leading ten clones occupy roughly a quarter of the sample.

What this sample's time point label stands for: sample taken at primary tumor resection. For TCR sequencing, whole RNA was extracted from tumor and nontumor lung tissue, or from cryopreserved PBMC samples, and no cell sorting was done. Donors were some 78 patients with early-stage, untreated non-small cell lung cancer from the lung TRACERx cohort. Only patients for whom sufficient RNA was available from at least two tumor regions were selected for TCR sequencing. A lung pathologist reviewed the tumor and adjacent nontumor lung specimens before the specimens were selected. The entry originates in a study of spatial heterogeneity in lung cancer (dated by TCRdb to 2018 to 2020). Regarding the complete study: Beta-chain transcripts were consistently detected in greater numbers than alpha-chain transcripts, which likely reflected higher beta-chain transcript abundance. In the raw uncorrected reads, each unique combination of TCR and UMI appeared on average more than ten times. The study quantitatively compared TCR alpha and beta repertoires across multiple tumor regions, matched nontumor lung and blood in non-small cell lung cancer. At surgery, both alpha and beta chains were TCR-sequenced in about 200 tumor regions, over 61 matched nontumor lung samples and some 56 PBMC samples. Nonsynonymous mutation counts, determined by whole-exome sequencing of tumor tissue, were related to TCR repertoire features.

The full study reports these points: Confirming at a functional level the hypothesis that regional TCRs recognize regional mutations was considered to require additional single-cell paired TCR alpha and beta sequencing.

This chain joins TRBV7-8 to TRBJ2-7; a stretch of 7 junction bases matches TRBD1. Sequenced here: normal lung tissue next to the tumor, sampled at surgery. This TCR was sampled from a female donor with early-stage non-small cell lung cancer. The sequenced DNA: TGTGCCAGCAGCTCACCCGGGACAGCCCAATACGAGCAGTACTTC. Its amino acids are CASSSPGTAQYEQYF.